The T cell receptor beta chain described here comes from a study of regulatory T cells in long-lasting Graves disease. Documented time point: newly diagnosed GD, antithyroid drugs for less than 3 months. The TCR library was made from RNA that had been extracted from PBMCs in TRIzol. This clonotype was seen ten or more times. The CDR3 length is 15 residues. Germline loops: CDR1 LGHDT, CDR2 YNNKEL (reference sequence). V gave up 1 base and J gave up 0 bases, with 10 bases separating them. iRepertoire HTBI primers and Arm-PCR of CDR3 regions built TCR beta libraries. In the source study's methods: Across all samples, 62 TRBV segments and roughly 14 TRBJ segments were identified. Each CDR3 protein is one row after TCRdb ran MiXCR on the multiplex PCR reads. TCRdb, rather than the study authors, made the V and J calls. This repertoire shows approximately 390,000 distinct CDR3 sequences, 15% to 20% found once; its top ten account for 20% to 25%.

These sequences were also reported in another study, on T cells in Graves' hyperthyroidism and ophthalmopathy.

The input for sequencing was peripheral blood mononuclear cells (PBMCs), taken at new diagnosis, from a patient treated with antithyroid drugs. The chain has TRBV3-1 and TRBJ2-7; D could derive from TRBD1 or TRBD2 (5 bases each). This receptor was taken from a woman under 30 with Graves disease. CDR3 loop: CASSQAGTFSYEQYF. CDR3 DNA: TGTGCCAGCAGCCAAGCCGGGACGTTCTCCTACGAGCAGTACTTC.